One sample yielded the 27 T cell receptor beta chains listed below, sequenced in a study of shared clonotypes between healthy human individuals. Sequencing used immunoSEQ multiplex PCR; TCRdb keeps in-frame clones, though not all of them. Of around 200,000 clones in the sample, 90% to 95% were seen once. The sample comprised naive CD4+ T cells sorted from blood. Subset given: CD45RA+ positively selected. These receptors all come from a woman aged 25 to 39 in good health.

V usage is TRBV13 and J usage is TRBJ2-7; D unresolved. The CDR3 length is 14 residues. Germline V gene data show CDR1 as PRHDT and CDR2 as FYEKMQ (reference sequence). V lost 4 bases and J 3 bases, leaving 13 bases between the germline ends. The CDR3 here is CASSSTLGFYEQYF. The CDR3 DNA is TGTGCCAGCAGCTCAACTCTGGGGTTCTACGAGCAGTACTTC. The whole variable domain, remainder taken from reference TRBV13 and TRBJ2-7, is AAGVIQSPRHLIKEKRETATLKCYPIPRHDTVYWYQQGPGQDPQFLISFYEKMQSDKGSIPDRFSAQQFSDYHSELNMSSLELGDSALYFCASSSTLGFYEQYFGPGTRLTVT.

This chain connects TRBV7-9 to TRBJ2-5; D is uncertain. The CDR3 runs 12 residues. Looked up from germline, CDR1 is SEHNR and CDR2 is FQNEAQ (reference sequence). V was trimmed by 5 bases and J by 5 bases, leaving 9 bases between them. The CDR3 DNA reads as TGTGCCAGCAGCCTCTTGGTGGAGACCCAGTACTTC. Amino acid sequence: CASSLLVETQYF.

V usage is TRBV5-5 and J usage is TRBJ2-2; D ambiguous. This CDR3 region has 14 residues. The germline gives CDR1 SGHKS, CDR2 YYEKEE (reference sequence). Trimming left V 4 bases short and J 5 bases short, with 12 bases between. CDR3 in amino acids: CASSLFFMTGELFF. The CDR3 DNA sequence: TGTGCCAGCAGCCTGTTCTTCATGACCGGGGAGCTGTTTTTT.

The rearrangement links TRBV27 to TRBJ2-1, with D maybe TRBD1 (6 bases). Germline-derived CDR1 and CDR2 are MNHEY and SMNVEV (reference sequence). This CDR3 comprises 18 residues. The V gene lost 0 bases and the J gene lost 0 bases, with 15 bases spanning the gap. Here the CDR3 reads CASSLSGQGYGSYNEQFF. The CDR3 region has the DNA TGTGCCAGCAGTTTATCGGGACAAGGTTATGGCTCCTACAATGAGCAGTTCTTC.

V usage is TRBV7-6 and J usage is TRBJ2-7; D remains ambiguous. V was pared by 0 bases and J by 0 bases, with 9 bases between. Germline V CDR1 and CDR2: SGHVS, FNYEAQ. The CDR3 has 15 amino acids. DNA for the CDR3: TGTGCCAGCAGCTTAGCGGCCACCGCCTCCTACGAGCAGTACTTC. It translates to CASSLAATASYEQYF.

The V and J genes are TRBV7-9 and TRBJ1-6, with D hard to call. Trimming shortened V by 2 bases and J by 8 bases, and 10 bases separated the two germline ends. The CDR3 is made up of 14 amino acids. Looked up from germline, CDR1 is SEHNR and CDR2 is FQNEAQ (reference sequence). The CDR3 reads CASSLTLFDSPLHF. The CDR3 DNA follows: TGTGCCAGCAGCTTAACCCTTTTCGATTCACCCCTCCACTTT.

This clone was detected a few times. The genes are TRBV29-1 and TRBJ1-2; D gene ambiguous. Germline V gene lookup returns CDR1 SQVTM and CDR2 ANQGSEA. The V end lost 4 bases, the J end lost 4 bases, and 13 bases lay between the germline ends. The CDR3 spans 13 residues. The DNA of the CDR3 is TGCAGCGTTGGGATTTCTCGTAGCTATGGCTACACCTTC. The encoded protein is CSVGISRSYGYTF.

This clone was picked up one time. The CDR3 here is CASRMMRTGSKSGGYEQYF. CDR3 coding DNA: TGTGCCAGCAGAATGATGAGGACAGGGTCGAAATCAGGTGGCTACGAGCAGTACTTC. The gene calls are TRBV28 and TRBJ2-7, with TRBD1 matching over 8 bases. V lost 6 bases, J lost 3 bases, and 22 bases stayed unmatched. This CDR3 region has 19 residues. Looked up from germline, CDR1 is MDHEN and CDR2 is SYDVKM.

CDR3 residues: CASSLPERSRLLGYTF. In DNA form, the CDR3 reads TGTGCCAGCAGCTTACCCGAGAGGTCTAGGCTTTTGGGCTACACCTTC. V is TRBV7-2 and J is TRBJ1-2; D is uncertain. CDR3 length: 16 amino acids. The V gene lost 2 bases and the J gene lost 8 bases, with 21 bases spanning the gap. Germline V gene sequence: CDR1 SGHTA, CDR2 FQGNSA.

The chain employs TRBV27 and TRBJ2-1, with 8 bases identical to TRBD2. Germline V CDR1 and CDR2: MNHEY, SMNVEV (reference sequence). CDR3 length: 15 amino acids. V lost 0 bases to trimming and J lost 8 bases; unmatched junction nucleotides: 6. The CDR3 loop is CASSLSRTSNHEQFF. Written as DNA, the CDR3 is TGTGCCAGCAGTTTATCGAGGACTAGCAACCATGAGCAGTTCTTC.

The chain has TRBV28 and TRBJ2-3, with TRBD2 matching 13 bases. The CDR3 sequence is 19 residues long. The junction had 14 bases not matched to a gene; V was cut back by 7 bases and J by 1 base. Germline V gives CDR1 MDHEN, CDR2 SYDVKM. This CDR3 is CASTPFPLAGGRRTDTQYF. The CDR3 DNA reads as TGTGCCAGCACCCCCTTCCCACTAGCGGGAGGGCGGCGCACAGATACGCAGTATTTT. Filled out from reference TRBV28 and TRBJ2-3, the complete variable domain reads DVKVTQSSRYLVKRTGEKVFLECVQDMDHENMFWYRQDPGLGLRLIYFSYDVKMKEKGDIPEGYSVSREKKERFSLILESASTNQTSMYLCASTPFPLAGGRRTDTQYFGPGTRLTVL.

The V call is TRBV5-4, the J call TRBJ2-1; 11 positions agree with TRBD2. The junction had 7 bases not matched to a gene; V was cut back by 4 bases and J by 4 bases. This CDR3 is built from 16 residues. The germline gives CDR1 SGHNT, CDR2 YYREEE (reference sequence). The CDR3 DNA reads TGTGCCAGCAGCCCACGAGGGACTAGCGGATACAATGAGCAGTTCTTC. Translation: CASSPRGTSGYNEQFF.

The chain uses TRBV29-1 and TRBJ1-2; TRBD1 might be the D (5 bases). CDR1 is SQVTM and CDR2 is ANQGSEA in the germline V gene. The CDR3 runs to 12 residues. V shed 7 bases and J shed 1 base, with 10 bases lying between them. CDR3 sequence: CSAATDNYGYTF. The CDR3 nucleotides are TGCAGCGCTGCGACAGATAACTATGGCTACACCTTC.

The chain combines TRBV23-1 with TRBJ2-7; TRBD1 aligns across 8 bases. TRBV23-1 is an ORF, and what it does is uncertain. Trimming removed 3 bases from V and 4 bases from J; junction bases left unmatched: 11. This CDR3 is built from 16 residues. The CDR3 spells CASSHRRQGRFYEQYF. The CDR3 DNA reads TGCGCCAGCAGTCATCGGAGACAGGGGAGATTTTACGAGCAGTACTTC.

As regards this clone: Other DNA sequences in this specimen translate into the identical CDR3. CDR3 sequence (DNA): TGCGCCAGCAGGCCTGGGACGGACTACGAGCAGTACTTC. Its translation: CASRPGTDYEQYF. This chain joins TRBV5-1 and TRBJ2-7; either TRBD1 or TRBD2 may fit D (5 bases each). The germline gives CDR1 SGHRS, CDR2 YFSETQ. Deletions cut 5 bases from V and 3 bases from J, with 12 bases between. The length of the CDR3 is 13 residues.

The chain combines TRBV5-1 with TRBJ1-2; maybe TRBD1 (6 bases). Trimming cost V 1 base and J 2 bases, with 9 bases left between them. The CDR3 has 14 amino acids. Germline V gene data show CDR1 as SGHRS and CDR2 as YFSETQ. CDR3 sequence: CASSLPGQNYGYTF. CDR3 in DNA: TGCGCCAGCAGCTTGCCGGGACAAAACTATGGCTACACCTTC.

As DNA, the CDR3 is TGTGCCAGCAGTGAAGCCGGGAGCAGGAGCAACCCCCGCGAGCAGTACTTC. Protein sequence: CASSEAGSRSNPREQYF. This chain joins TRBV6-1 and TRBJ2-7, with D tentatively TRBD2 (6 bases). This CDR3 spans 17 amino acids. Germline V gives CDR1 MNHNS, CDR2 SASEGT. V lost 0 bases to trimming and J lost 6 bases, with 21 bases between them.

The V call is TRBV9, the J call TRBJ1-4, with D possibly matching TRBD1 (5 bases). From germline, CDR1 is SGDLS and CDR2 YYNGEE. Trimming took 0 bases from V and 11 from J, leaving 14 bases between them. The CDR3 runs 14 residues. The CDR3 sequence: CASSVGTGGGKLFF. The CDR3 nucleotides read TGTGCCAGCAGCGTAGGCACGGGGGGAGGTAAACTGTTTTTT.

The chain is built from TRBV5-4 and TRBJ1-2; D may be TRBD1 (6 bases). Trimming cost V 0 bases and J 8 bases, with 29 bases left between them. CDR1 and CDR2 (germline): SGHNT, YYREEE (reference sequence). The CDR3 sequence is 19 residues long. CDR3 nucleotide sequence: TGTGCCAGCAGCTTGGCGGCCCGGACAGACCGAAGTGAAGATGGCGGCTACACCTTC. It yields the protein CASSLAARTDRSEDGGYTF.

The chain combines TRBV11-2 with TRBJ1-1; D ambiguous. The CDR3 is 12 amino acids. The V gene's germline CDR1 is SGHAT and CDR2 FQNNGV. With 2 bases removed from V and 5 bases from J, the gap between germline ends came to 6 bases. CDR3 protein: CASSLSETEAFF. CDR3 sequence (DNA): TGTGCCAGCAGCTTATCGGAGACTGAAGCTTTCTTT.

This chain connects TRBV29-1 to TRBJ2-3; D not certain. The CDR3 runs to 14 residues. Germline CDR1 is SQVTM and CDR2 is ANQGSEA. Trimming took off 7 bases at V and 0 bases at J, with 14 bases between the two ends. This chain's CDR3 is CSGLGSSSTDTQYF. The DNA of the CDR3 is TGCAGCGGCCTGGGGTCTTCTAGCACAGATACGCAGTATTTT.

In DNA, the CDR3 is TGTGCCATCAGCGAGACTAGCGGGAGGAGGAATGAGCAGTTCTTC. It yields the protein CAISETSGRRNEQFF. The chain carries TRBV10-3 and TRBJ2-1; 13 nucleotides agree with TRBD2. The length of the CDR3 is 15 residues. V trimming: 6 bases; J trimming: 7 bases; junction bases outside the gene matches: 6. The germline CDR1 and CDR2 sequences are ENHRY and SYGVKD.

CDR3 amino acids: CATSTGYGYTF. In nucleotides, the CDR3 is TGTGCCACCAGCACAGGGTATGGCTACACCTTC. This chain uses TRBV15 with TRBJ1-2, with D perhaps matching TRBD1 (5 bases). Germline V CDR1 and CDR2: LNHNV, YYDKDF (reference sequence). Trimming shortened V by 4 bases and J by 5 bases, and 5 bases separated the two germline ends. The CDR3 has 11 amino acids.

The rearrangement joins TRBV19 to TRBJ2-5, with D tentatively TRBD2 (6 bases). Matching the DNA end better, TRBJ2-7 makes the J call doubtful. The CDR3 covers 13 residues. Per germline, CDR1 LNHDA and CDR2 SQIVND (reference sequence). CDR3 amino acids: CASSWDFAYEQYF. The CDR3 DNA reads TGTGCCAGTAGTTGGGACTTCGCCTACGAGCAGTACTTC.

The chain employs TRBV28 and TRBJ2-2, with D tentatively TRBD2 (6 bases). Trimming took off 1 base at V and 1 base at J, with 13 bases between the two ends. The germline V gene encodes CDR1 MDHEN and CDR2 SYDVKM. The CDR3 is made up of 17 amino acids. CDR3 nucleotides: TGTGCCAGCAGTTTATCAATTGGGACTGTGAACACCGGGGAGCTGTTTTTT. Translating it yields CASSLSIGTVNTGELFF. Drawing the rest from reference TRBV28 and TRBJ2-2, the complete variable domain is DVKVTQSSRYLVKRTGEKVFLECVQDMDHENMFWYRQDPGLGLRLIYFSYDVKMKEKGDIPEGYSVSREKKERFSLILESASTNQTSMYLCASSLSIGTVNTGELFFGEGSRLTVL.

J is TRBJ2-7 and V is TRBV28, with 7 positions matching TRBD2. The CDR3 is 16 residues long. Germline loops: CDR1 MDHEN, CDR2 SYDVKM. Trimming at V came to 7 bases and at J to 0 bases, leaving 12 bases not matched to a gene. CDR3 DNA sequence: TGTGCCAGCACCCCGACGACAGAGCGGGGCTCCTACGAGCAGTACTTC. Amino acid sequence: CASTPTTERGSYEQYF.

The V call is TRBV6-1, the J call TRBJ2-5, with no clear D. The end of the DNA is better explained by TRBJ2-7, so the J call may be wrong. The CDR3 is made up of 12 amino acids. Germline V gene lookup returns CDR1 MNHNS and CDR2 SASEGT. The CDR3 region has the DNA TGTGCCAGCAGTGAACGTCTGGGCGAGCAGTACTTC. Translating gives CASSERLGEQYF.